This entry lists 22 T cell receptor beta chains sequenced from one sample in a study of T cell responses to AZD1222 COVID-19 vaccine. Clones were read by immunoSEQ multiplex PCR, and TCRdb kept only the in-frame ones, dropping some. The sample comprises 40,000 to 55,000 clones, around 90% of which are singletons, and roughly 1.1% rests with the top ten. The sample in question was peripheral blood, obtained 28 days after the second AZD1222 dose. The receptors shown here come from an adult who received the AZD1222 COVID-19 vaccine.

The chain has TRBV28 and TRBJ1-1; D is ambiguous. This CDR3 contains 15 residues. Trimming removed 7 bases at V and 2 bases at J, with 17 bases between. In germline, CDR1 is MDHEN, CDR2 SYDVKM. CDR3 protein: CASTPTDKTNTEAFF. The CDR3 coding sequence is TGTGCCAGCACCCCGACTGACAAGACCAACACTGAAGCTTTCTTT.

The chain has TRBV5-4 and TRBJ2-7; D call uncertain. V lost 2 bases, J lost 5 bases, and 8 bases lay in between. Germline assignment: CDR1 SGHNT and CDR2 YYREEE (reference sequence). The CDR3 covers 12 residues. The CDR3 DNA follows: TGTGCCAGCAGCTTAGAAGGGAACGAGCAGTACTTC. Translated: CASSLEGNEQYF.

The chain joins TRBV19 to TRBJ2-2, with unresolved D. The germline CDR1 and CDR2 sequences are LNHDA and SQIVND (reference sequence). V gave up 1 base and J gave up 1 base, with 16 bases separating them. The CDR3 is 18 residues long. The CDR3 is CASSIVGMGKKNTGELFF. For the CDR3, the DNA is TGTGCCAGTAGTATAGTGGGAATGGGCAAGAAGAACACCGGGGAGCTGTTTTTT. The variable domain in full, with the rest retrieved from reference TRBV19 and TRBJ2-2, is DGGITQSPKYLFRKEGQNVTLSCEQNLNHDAMYWYRQDPGQGLRLIYYSQIVNDFQKGDIAEGYSVSREKKESFPLTVTSAQKNPTAFYLCASSIVGMGKKNTGELFFGEGSRLTVL.

This chain links TRBV3-1 (or the pseudogene TRBV3-2) with TRBJ2-4; D assignment may be TRBD1 or TRBD2 (6 bases each). V was trimmed by 3 bases and J by 9 bases, leaving 12 bases between them. Per the germline V gene, CDR1 is LGHDT and CDR2 is YNNKEL (reference sequence). The CDR3 is 13 residues long. The CDR3 region has the DNA TGTGCCAGCAGCCATCGGGGGCCAGGCATTCAGTACTTC. The encoded protein is CASSHRGPGIQYF.

The V and J genes are TRBV19 and TRBJ1-4; D is ambiguous. Trimming removed 1 base from V and 8 bases from J, with 8 bases in between. CDR1 is LNHDA, CDR2 SQIVND, per germline (reference sequence). The CDR3 consists of 13 residues. The CDR3, as DNA: TGTGCCAGTAGTATAGTAGGGCCGGAAAAACTGTTTTTT. Translated, it gives CASSIVGPEKLFF.

CDR3: CASRGFGITGQFF. The CDR3 DNA is TGTGCCAGTAGGGGGTTTGGCATTACCGGGCAGTTCTTC. The chain has TRBV19 and TRBJ2-1; D is unclear. Trimming left V 6 bases short and J 12 bases short, with 18 bases between. The CDR3 has 13 amino acids. CDR1 and CDR2 (germline): LNHDA, SQIVND (reference sequence).

The chain is built from TRBV20-1 and TRBJ2-7, with unresolved D. Germline lookup yields CDR1 DFQATT and CDR2 SNEGSKA (reference sequence). The CDR3 covers 10 residues. Trimming took 3 bases from V and 6 from J, leaving 6 bases between them. CDR3 sequence (DNA): TGCAGTGCTAGCCCTGTCGAGCAGTACTTC. It specifies CSASPVEQYF.

The chain links TRBV7-3 to TRBJ2-1; D ambiguous. The CDR3 runs to 12 residues. V lost 0 bases and J 10 bases, leaving 7 bases between the germline ends. Germline V gene sequence: CDR1 SGHTA, CDR2 FQGTGA. The CDR3 DNA sequence: TGTGCCAGCAGCTTAACCGGTCACGAGCAGTTCTTC. Its protein is CASSLTGHEQFF.

The gene calls are TRBV5-1 and TRBJ2-1, with a tentative D call TRBD2 (5 bases). The CDR3 extends over 14 amino acids. Germline V lookup: CDR1 SGHRS, CDR2 YFSETQ. The V end was cut by 0 bases, the J end by 7 bases, with 11 bases between. CDR3 sequence reads: CASSLVGVGNEQFF. In DNA form, the CDR3 reads TGCGCCAGCAGCTTGGTCGGGGTCGGTAATGAGCAGTTCTTC.

The V gene is TRBV9, the J gene TRBJ2-2; D is unresolved. V lost 4 bases and J 3 bases, leaving 10 bases between the germline ends. The CDR3 is 14 amino acids. CDR1 SGDLS and CDR2 YYNGEE come from the germline V gene. The CDR3 DNA reads as TGTGCCAGCAGCCCTACTACTTACACCGGGGAGCTGTTTTTT. Translation gives CASSPTTYTGELFF. Variable domain in full (rest from reference TRBV9 and TRBJ2-2): DSGVTQTPKHLITATGQRVTLRCSPRSGDLSVYWYQQSLDQGLQFLIQYYNGEERAKGNILERFSAQQFPDLHSELNLSSLELGDSALYFCASSPTTYTGELFFGEGSRLTVL.

This rearrangement joins TRBV11-2 to TRBJ2-4; the match to TRBD2 covers 9 bases. Germline V gene sequence: CDR1 SGHAT, CDR2 FQNNGV. The length of the CDR3 is 18 residues. The V segment lost 3 bases and the J segment 0 bases; nucleotides outside the gene matches: 9. This CDR3 is CASSFPLSSGVAKNIQYF. In DNA, the CDR3 is TGTGCCAGCAGCTTCCCCCTTTCTAGCGGGGTAGCCAAAAACATTCAGTACTTC.

The CDR3 sequence is CASSPEIGDSGNTIYF. CDR3 in DNA: TGTGCCAGCTCACCTGAAATAGGGGACTCTGGAAACACCATATATTTT. This chain joins TRBV18 and TRBJ1-3; tentative D call: TRBD1 (5 bases). The CDR3 runs to 16 residues. With 3 bases removed from V and 0 bases from J, the gap between germline ends came to 12 bases. Germline lookup yields CDR1 KGHSH and CDR2 LQKENI. The full variable domain, with the rest looked up from reference TRBV18 and TRBJ1-3, is NAGVMQNPRHLVRRRGQEARLRCSPMKGHSHVYWYRQLPEEGLKFMVYLQKENIIDESGMPKERFSAEFPKEGPSILRIQQVVRGDSAAYFCASSPEIGDSGNTIYFGEGSWLTVV.

V is TRBV5-1 and J is TRBJ2-1; possible D gene TRBD1, 5 bases. The germline V and J ends were trimmed by 4 bases and 1 base, with 15 bases remaining between them. The CDR3 length is 16 residues. In germline, CDR1 is SGHRS, CDR2 YFSETQ. The CDR3 coding sequence is TGCGCCAGCAGCGACCGTGGGGCGGATTCCTACAATGAGCAGTTCTTC. Translating it yields CASSDRGADSYNEQFF.

The chain links TRBV3-1 (or the pseudogene TRBV3-2) to TRBJ2-7, with D hard to call. Germline-derived CDR1 and CDR2 are LGHDT and YNNKEL (reference sequence). This CDR3 contains 14 residues. V was clipped by 0 bases and J by 6 bases, with 12 bases between them. This CDR3 is CASSQEMGGTEQYF. In nucleotides, the CDR3 is TGTGCCAGCAGCCAAGAAATGGGTGGAACCGAGCAGTACTTC.

V and J are TRBV28 and TRBJ2-5; 9 nucleotides align to TRBD1. CDR3 size: 15 residues. Trimming took 6 bases from V and 7 from J; bases not matched to a gene: 12. In germline, CDR1 is MDHEN, CDR2 SYDVKM. The CDR3 sequence: CASRTGQGPLGTQYF. DNA of the CDR3: TGTGCCAGCAGAACGGGACAGGGACCTTTAGGGACCCAGTACTTC.

For the CDR3, the DNA is TGCGCCAGCAGTAACTCCGAGGAGCTCACCTATGGCTACACCTTC. Encoded protein: CASSNSEELTYGYTF. V and J are TRBV4-1 and TRBJ1-2; unclear D gene. The V gene lost 6 bases and the J gene lost 4 bases, with 18 bases spanning the gap. This CDR3 region has 15 residues. Germline V CDR1 and CDR2: MGHRA, YSYEKL.

The chain couples TRBV5-1 to TRBJ2-1; 8 bases match TRBD2. Looked up from germline, CDR1 is SGHRS and CDR2 is YFSETQ. CDR3 size: 16 residues. Unmatched junction bases numbered 8, after V lost 0 bases and J lost 6 bases. The CDR3 DNA follows: TGCGCCAGCAGCTTGGTCGTGGGACTAGTCATCAATGAGCAGTTCTTC. Its protein product is CASSLVVGLVINEQFF. The complete variable domain, with remaining parts taken from reference TRBV5-1 and TRBJ2-1, reads KAGVTQTPRYLIKTRGQQVTLSCSPISGHRSVSWYQQTPGQGLQFLFEYFSETQRNKGNFPGRFSGRQFSNSRSEMNVSTLELGDSALYLCASSLVVGLVINEQFFGPGTRLTVL.

The chain links TRBV5-1 to TRBJ1-6; no clear D. CDR1 is SGHRS and CDR2 is YFSETQ in the germline V gene. The CDR3 spans 16 residues. Trimming cost V 3 bases and J 7 bases, with 17 bases left between them. Here the CDR3 reads CASSSDGPVNNSPLHF. The CDR3 DNA sequence: TGCGCCAGCAGCTCGGACGGGCCCGTAAACAATTCACCCCTCCACTTT.

A single count supports this clone. V usage is TRBV5-1 and J usage is TRBJ2-5, with D possibly TRBD2 on 5 matching bases. The germline V gene encodes CDR1 SGHRS and CDR2 YFSETQ. V was pared by 0 bases and J by 1 base, with 7 bases between. This CDR3 spans 14 amino acids. The CDR3 here is CASSLAGVQETQYF. The CDR3 coding sequence is TGCGCCAGCAGCTTGGCCGGGGTCCAAGAGACCCAGTACTTC.

This clone has just one count. J is TRBJ2-1 and V is TRBV10-1, with 10 bases matching TRBD2. The CDR3 consists of 18 residues. Germline V gene data show CDR1 as WNHNN and CDR2 as SYGVQD (reference sequence). The V gene end was trimmed by 0 bases and the J gene end by 15 bases; junction bases not matched to a gene: 20. The CDR3 loop reads CASSESIRASGSLEVLFF. In nucleotides, the CDR3 is TGCGCCAGCAGTGAGTCGATCCGGGCTAGCGGGAGCTTGGAGGTTCTGTTCTTC.

The chain carries TRBV7-8 and TRBJ1-5; D may be TRBD1 (5 bases). Germline V lookup: CDR1 SGHVS, CDR2 FQNEAQ. Deletions cut 3 bases from V and 6 bases from J, with 12 bases between. The CDR3 has 14 amino acids. CDR3 nucleotide sequence: TGTGCCAGCAGCTTGGCCGCAGGGACTCAGCCCCAGCATTTT. It translates to CASSLAAGTQPQHF.

V is TRBV19 and J is TRBJ1-5; TRBD1 aligns across 7 bases. The CDR3 has 16 residues. Germline V gives CDR1 LNHDA, CDR2 SQIVND (reference sequence). The junction had 11 bases not matched to a gene; V was cut back by 3 bases and J by 6 bases. The CDR3 region is CASSIKTGRSSQPQHF. CDR3 bases: TGTGCCAGTAGTATTAAGACAGGGAGAAGTAGTCAGCCCCAGCATTTT.